This T cell receptor beta chain was sequenced in a study of T-cell reconstitution after alpha-beta-depleted transplantation in children. With respect to this clonotype: The antigen is unknown.

Unique molecular identifiers were used to barcode this TCRbeta library. From the PCR reads, TCRdb called clonotypes with MiXCR, one entry per CDR3 protein. The sample yields roughly 82,000 distinct CDR3 sequences, about 14% seen once. Regarding the study as a whole: The origin of alpha-beta T cells about two months after transplant was reportedly several hundred expanded graft clones. At one year after transplant, newly produced T cells mostly accounted for T-cell counts and diversity. Recipient T cells and thymic progenitors that survived gave rise to the high TCRbeta diversity observed at day 60 in some patients.

The receptor comes from a male patient aged 2-15 years who had a stem cell transplant for acute lymphoblastic leukemia, so the T cells may come from the graft donor. The specimen was PBMCs, mostly from graft donor cells, collected 180 days after TCRalphabeta/CD19-depleted stem cell transplant.

For the CDR3, the DNA is TGTGCCAGCAGCCACCCGGGACAGGGGACTGGGACTGAAGCTTTCTTT. This codes for CASSHPGQGTGTEAFF. This sequence joins TRBV9 and TRBJ1-1; TRBD1 matches at 10 bases. V shed 4 bases, J shed 5 bases, and the junction held 11 bases outside the gene matches. The CDR3 is made up of 16 amino acids. The V gene's germline CDR1 is SGDLS and CDR2 YYNGEE.